Each of the 15 T cell receptor beta chains below was sequenced from the same sample in a study of identical twins. TCRdb re-analysed the 5' RACE reads in MiXCR, keeping a single row per CDR3 protein. Of a few hundred thousand distinct CDR3 sequences listed, over 12% are singletons. These records were also assigned to another study, of yellow fever vaccine responses in identical twins.

The sequencing sample was made of CD4+ T cells sorted from blood. The receptor set was obtained from a woman under 30 in good health.

The V and J genes are TRBV5-1 and TRBJ2-5; tentatively, D is TRBD1 (5 bases). From germline, CDR1 is SGHRS and CDR2 YFSETQ. This CDR3 has 14 amino acids. Trimming took 7 bases from V and 4 from J, leaving 17 bases between them. The CDR3 spells CASCYGGAGETQYF. CDR3 DNA sequence: TGCGCCAGCTGTTACGGTGGGGCAGGAGAGACCCAGTACTTC.

This clonotype was seen a handful of times. V gene TRBV6-1 combines with J gene TRBJ2-1, with D possibly matching TRBD1 (6 bases). Germline lookup yields CDR1 MNHNS and CDR2 SASEGT. The CDR3 consists of 14 residues. V was shortened by 7 bases and J by 5 bases, with 15 bases between the two germline ends. CDR3 nucleotide sequence: TGTGCCAGCACCATCATCGCAGGGGACAATGAGCAGTTCTTC. Its protein is CASTIIAGDNEQFF.

The CDR3 sequence: CSALPTQNRGADTQYF. In nucleotides, the CDR3 is TGCAGTGCCCTACCGACACAGAACCGGGGGGCAGATACGCAGTATTTT. The chain couples TRBV20-1 to TRBJ2-3, with 7 bases aligning to TRBD2. The CDR3 is 16 residues long. With 6 bases clipped from V and 4 bases from J, the junction kept 16 bases outside the gene matches. From germline, CDR1 is DFQATT and CDR2 SNEGSKA (reference sequence).

The genes are TRBV4-1 and TRBJ2-5; 8 bases align to TRBD2. The CDR3 spans 18 residues. V shed 0 bases and J 5 bases; nucleotides not matched to a gene: 14. Germline assignment: CDR1 MGHRA and CDR2 YSYEKL. CDR3 region: CASSQEPSQRGPRETQYF. Written as DNA, the CDR3 is TGCGCCAGCAGCCAAGAACCCAGTCAGCGGGGGCCTCGGGAGACCCAGTACTTC.

This clonotype was observed a few times. The chain carries TRBV29-1 and TRBJ2-5, with no clear D. CDR1 and CDR2 from the germline V gene are SQVTM and ANQGSEA. CDR3 size: 12 residues. The V and J ends lost 2 bases and 5 bases respectively, with 9 bases between them. The CDR3 sequence is CSVEPAEETQYF. For the CDR3, the DNA is TGCAGCGTTGAACCGGCGGAGGAGACCCAGTACTTC.

This clonotype showed up just a few times. The chain is built from TRBV10-3 and TRBJ2-2; no clear D. Looked up from germline, CDR1 is ENHRY and CDR2 is SYGVKD. The CDR3 is made up of 13 amino acids. V lost 8 bases and J 6 bases, leaving 13 bases between the germline ends. CDR3 region: CAIGVDGSGELFF. The CDR3 nucleotides read TGTGCCATCGGGGTTGATGGTTCCGGGGAGCTGTTTTTT.

This chain links TRBV6-6 with TRBJ1-1; TRBD1 might be the D (5 bases). From germline, CDR1 is MNHNY and CDR2 SVGAGI (reference sequence). CDR3 length: 12 residues. Trimming pared 5 bases from V and 5 bases from J, leaving 9 bases between. The chain's CDR3 is CASSNRRTEAFF. DNA for the CDR3: TGTGCCAGCAGTAACAGGCGGACTGAAGCTTTCTTT.

This chain uses TRBV3-1 with TRBJ2-7; TRBD2 agrees at 8 bases. The CDR3 length is 15 residues. V was clipped by 4 bases and J by 3 bases; unmatched bases: 8. Germline V gene lookup returns CDR1 LGHDT and CDR2 YNNKEL (reference sequence). This chain's CDR3 is CASSLSTSAHYEQYV. The DNA for the CDR3 is TGTGCCAGCAGCCTATCGACTAGCGCGCACTACGAGCAGTACGTC.

The sample holds a few counts of this clonotype. The chain links TRBV5-6 to TRBJ2-2; no clear D gene. Trimming stripped 1 base from V and 6 bases from J, with 16 bases between. CDR1 is SGHDT, CDR2 YYEEEE, per germline. The CDR3 totals 16 residues. CDR3 bases: TGTGCCAGCAGCTTGTTAGTGGACCGCTTCGCCGGGGAGCTGTTTTTT. This encodes CASSLLVDRFAGELFF.

A remark on this clonotype: One junction end does not reproduce the germline sequence, and a read error may be involved. The gene calls are TRBV5-3 and TRBJ2-2, with 9 bases identical to TRBD1. TRBV5-3 is sorted into the ORF group, with uncertain function. The CDR3 runs to 17 residues. In DNA form, the CDR3 reads TGTGCCAGGGGCCCTTGGCCGGGGACAGGGAACGCCGGGGAGCTGTTTTTT. This codes for CARGPWPGTGNAGELFF.

The chain links TRBV5-5 to TRBJ2-1; 9 nucleotides align to TRBD1. The length of the CDR3 is 15 residues. Per the germline V gene, CDR1 is SGHKS and CDR2 is YYEKEE (reference sequence). V dropped 3 bases and J dropped 4; count of bases not matched to a gene: 5. The CDR3 sequence: CASSSQGQGYNEQFF. The CDR3 DNA follows: TGTGCCAGCAGCTCCCAGGGACAGGGATACAATGAGCAGTTCTTC.

This clonotype has a count of ten or more. The CDR3: CASSLGGNEKLFF. CDR3 DNA sequence: TGCGCCAGCAGCTTGGGCGGTAATGAAAAACTGTTTTTT. J is TRBJ1-4 and V is TRBV5-1, with D hard to call. The germline gives CDR1 SGHRS, CDR2 YFSETQ. The ends were cut back, 0 bases at V and 4 bases at J, with 4 bases in the middle. This CDR3 is built from 13 residues.

The sample holds many counts of this clonotype. This rearrangement joins TRBV3-1 to TRBJ1-3; D is perhaps TRBD1 (6 bases). V shed 0 bases and J shed 2 bases, with 11 bases lying between them. CDR3 length equals 16 residues. CDR1 LGHDT and CDR2 YNNKEL come from the germline V gene (reference sequence). CDR3 bases: TGTGCCAGCAGCCAAGAGCTCGAGGGGGCTGGAAACACCATATATTTT. This translates into CASSQELEGAGNTIYF.

The rearrangement links TRBV28 to TRBJ2-7, with TRBD2 matching over 7 bases. With V trimmed by 3 bases and J by 7 bases, 3 bases remained unmatched. CDR3 size: 12 residues. The germline V gene encodes CDR1 MDHEN and CDR2 SYDVKM. CDR3 bases: TGTGCCAGCAGTTTGCCCGGGAGGGAGCAGTACTTC. It translates to CASSLPGREQYF.

This clonotype was seen more than once but under ten times. This sequence joins TRBV12-3 or TRBV12-4 and TRBJ2-1, with 7 nucleotides matching TRBD2. The CDR3 runs 14 residues. The V and J ends lost 8 bases and 5 bases, in that order; junction bases with no gene match: 9. As DNA, the CDR3 is TGTGCCAGCTCGGTTTCTAGCGGAAACAATGAGCAGTTCTTC. Protein: CASSVSSGNNEQFF.